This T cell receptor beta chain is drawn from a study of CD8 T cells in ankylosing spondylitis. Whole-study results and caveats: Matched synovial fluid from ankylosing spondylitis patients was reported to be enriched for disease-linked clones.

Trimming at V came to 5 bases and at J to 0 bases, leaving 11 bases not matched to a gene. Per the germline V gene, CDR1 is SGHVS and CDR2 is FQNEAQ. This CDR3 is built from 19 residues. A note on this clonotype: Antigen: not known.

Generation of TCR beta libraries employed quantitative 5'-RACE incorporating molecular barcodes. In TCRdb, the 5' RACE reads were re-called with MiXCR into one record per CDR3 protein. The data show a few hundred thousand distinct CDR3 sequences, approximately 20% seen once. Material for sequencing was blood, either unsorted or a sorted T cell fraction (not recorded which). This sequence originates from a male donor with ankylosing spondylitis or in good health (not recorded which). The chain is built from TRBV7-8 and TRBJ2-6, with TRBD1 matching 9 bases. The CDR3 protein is CASSLTWTGAGSGANVLTF. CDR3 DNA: TGTGCCAGCAGCCTTACCTGGACAGGGGCGGGCTCTGGGGCCAACGTCCTGACTTTC. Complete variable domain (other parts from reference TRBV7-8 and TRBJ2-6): GAGVSQSPRYKVAKRGQDVALRCDPISGHVSLFWYQQALGQGPEFLTYFQNEAQLDKSGLPSDRFFAERPEGSVSTLKIQRTQQEDSAVYLCASSLTWTGAGSGANVLTFGAGSRLTVL.